This paragraph reports one T cell receptor (beta chain). TCRdb keeps only in-frame clones here, not all; method: immunoSEQ multiplex PCR. The data contain around 250,000 clones, more than 75% of them singletons. This specimen belongs to a study of blood T cell repertoires in COVID-19. Looking at the study overall: Material from acute and convalescent COVID-19 was sourced from the United States, Italy and Spain. T cells, B-cell-depleted T cells, or PBMCs supplied cDNA or gDNA.

The CDR3 sequence is 14 residues long. CDR1 and CDR2 from the germline V gene are SNHLY and FYNNEI. The junction had 4 bases not matched to a gene; V was cut back by 4 bases and J by 4 bases. The material sequenced was peripheral blood. This sequence was found in a woman in her sixties who had recovered from COVID-19. The chain carries TRBV2 and TRBJ2-7; TRBD2 agrees at 10 bases. The CDR3 region is CASSGLAGVYEQYF. The DNA of the CDR3 is TGTGCCAGCAGTGGACTAGCGGGTGTTTACGAGCAGTACTTC.